This paragraph covers one T cell receptor beta chain sequence. Sequencing used immunoSEQ multiplex PCR; TCRdb keeps in-frame clones, though not all of them. Here the sample spans 55,000 to 80,000 clones, approximately 78% being singletons. This specimen comes from a study of blood T cell repertoires in COVID-19. The CDR3 totals 15 residues. CDR1 SGHDT and CDR2 YYEEEE come from the germline V gene. Trimming at V came to 0 bases and at J to 2 bases, leaving 4 bases not matched to a gene. The sample consisted of peripheral blood. This TCR was sampled from a human donor in a cohort sampled during active COVID-19. This chain connects TRBV5-6 to TRBJ2-7, with TRBD1 matching over 8 bases. The CDR3 DNA is TGTGCCAGCAGCTTGGGGGACAGGTTGACCTACGAGCAGTACGTC. Its translation: CASSLGDRLTYEQYV.